This paragraph reports one T cell receptor (beta chain). This record comes from a study of T cell responses to AZD1222 COVID-19 vaccine. CDR1 and CDR2 from the germline V gene are ENHRY and SYGVKD. This CDR3 region has 17 residues. Trimming removed 4 bases from V and 7 bases from J; junction bases left unmatched: 13. Clones were read by immunoSEQ multiplex PCR, and TCRdb kept only the in-frame ones, dropping some. This table holds 150,000 or so clones, about 92% found once. The TCR comes from an adult in good health. The chain uses TRBV10-3 and TRBJ2-1, with 10 positions matching TRBD2. The specimen was peripheral blood, collected on day 0 of AZD1222 vaccination. CDR3 sequence: CAISGERGGPQVNEQFF. The CDR3, as DNA: TGTGCCATCAGTGGGGAGCGGGGGGGCCCTCAGGTTAATGAGCAGTTCTTC.